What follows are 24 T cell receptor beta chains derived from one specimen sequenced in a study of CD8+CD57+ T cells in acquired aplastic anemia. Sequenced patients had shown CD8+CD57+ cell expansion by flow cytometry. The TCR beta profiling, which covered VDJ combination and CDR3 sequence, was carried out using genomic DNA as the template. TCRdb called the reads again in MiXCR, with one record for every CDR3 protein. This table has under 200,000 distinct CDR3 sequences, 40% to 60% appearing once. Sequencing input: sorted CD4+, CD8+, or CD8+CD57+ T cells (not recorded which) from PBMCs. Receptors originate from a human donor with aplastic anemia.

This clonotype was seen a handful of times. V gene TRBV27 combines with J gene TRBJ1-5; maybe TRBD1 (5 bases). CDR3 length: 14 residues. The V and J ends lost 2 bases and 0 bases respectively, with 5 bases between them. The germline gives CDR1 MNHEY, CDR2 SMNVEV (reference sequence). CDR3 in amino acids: CASSLGASNQPQHF. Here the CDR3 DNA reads TGTGCCAGCAGTTTAGGGGCTAGCAATCAGCCCCAGCATTTT.

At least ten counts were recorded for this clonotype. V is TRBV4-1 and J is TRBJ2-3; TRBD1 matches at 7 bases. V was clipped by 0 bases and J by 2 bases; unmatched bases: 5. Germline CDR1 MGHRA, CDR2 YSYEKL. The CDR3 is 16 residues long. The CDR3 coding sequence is TGCGCCAGCAGCCAAGAAACCGGGACAGTCACAGATACGCAGTATTTT. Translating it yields CASSQETGTVTDTQYF.

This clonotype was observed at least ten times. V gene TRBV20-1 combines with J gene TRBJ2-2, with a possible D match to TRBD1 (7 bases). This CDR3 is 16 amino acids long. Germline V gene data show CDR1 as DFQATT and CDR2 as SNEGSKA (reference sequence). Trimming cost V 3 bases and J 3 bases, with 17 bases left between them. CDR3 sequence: CSASPPDRRDTGELFF. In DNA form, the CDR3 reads TGCAGTGCTAGCCCTCCGGACAGGAGGGACACCGGGGAGCTGTTTTTT.

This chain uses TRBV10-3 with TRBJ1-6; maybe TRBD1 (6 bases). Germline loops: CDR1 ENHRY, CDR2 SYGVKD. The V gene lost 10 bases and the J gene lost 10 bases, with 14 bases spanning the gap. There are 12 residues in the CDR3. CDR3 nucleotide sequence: TGTGCCACCGGACAGCCGGGATCACCCCTCCACTTT. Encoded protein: CATGQPGSPLHF.

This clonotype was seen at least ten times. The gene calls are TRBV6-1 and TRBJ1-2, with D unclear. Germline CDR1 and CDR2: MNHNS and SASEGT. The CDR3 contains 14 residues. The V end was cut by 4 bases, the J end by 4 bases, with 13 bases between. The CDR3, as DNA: TGTGCCAGCAGTGGCAGAGAAACCCGCTATGGCTACACCTTC. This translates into CASSGRETRYGYTF.

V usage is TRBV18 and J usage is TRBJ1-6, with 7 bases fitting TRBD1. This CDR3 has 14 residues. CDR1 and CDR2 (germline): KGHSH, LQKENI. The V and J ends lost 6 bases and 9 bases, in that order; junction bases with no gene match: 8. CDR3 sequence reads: CASSSGGFGSPLHF. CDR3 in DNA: TGTGCCAGCTCGTCAGGGGGGTTTGGTTCACCCCTCCACTTT.

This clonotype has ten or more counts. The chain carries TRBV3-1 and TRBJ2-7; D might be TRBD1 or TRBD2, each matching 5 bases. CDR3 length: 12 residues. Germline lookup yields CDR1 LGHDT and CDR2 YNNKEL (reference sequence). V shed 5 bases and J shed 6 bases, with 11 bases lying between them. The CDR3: CASSSGAPEQYF. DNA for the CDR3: TGTGCCAGCAGCTCCGGGGCCCCCGAGCAGTACTTC.

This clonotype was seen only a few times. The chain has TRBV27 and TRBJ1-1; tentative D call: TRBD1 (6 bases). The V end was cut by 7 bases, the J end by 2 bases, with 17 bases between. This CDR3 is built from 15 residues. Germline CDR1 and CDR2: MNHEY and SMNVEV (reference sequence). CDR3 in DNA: TGTGCCAGCACCCGCAAGGGAGGGGGAAACACTGAAGCTTTCTTT. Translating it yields CASTRKGGGNTEAFF.

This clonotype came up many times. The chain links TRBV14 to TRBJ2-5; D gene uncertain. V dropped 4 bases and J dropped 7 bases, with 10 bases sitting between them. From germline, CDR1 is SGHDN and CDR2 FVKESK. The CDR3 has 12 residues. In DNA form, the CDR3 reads TGTGCCAGCAGCCTGACCCTCGCGACCCAGTACTTC. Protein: CASSLTLATQYF.

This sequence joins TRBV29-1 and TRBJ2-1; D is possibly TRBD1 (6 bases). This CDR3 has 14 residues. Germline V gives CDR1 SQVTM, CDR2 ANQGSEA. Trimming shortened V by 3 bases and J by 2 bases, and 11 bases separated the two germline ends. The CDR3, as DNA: TGCAGCGTTGAGAAGGGACATACCTACAATGAGCAGTTCTTC. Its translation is CSVEKGHTYNEQFF.

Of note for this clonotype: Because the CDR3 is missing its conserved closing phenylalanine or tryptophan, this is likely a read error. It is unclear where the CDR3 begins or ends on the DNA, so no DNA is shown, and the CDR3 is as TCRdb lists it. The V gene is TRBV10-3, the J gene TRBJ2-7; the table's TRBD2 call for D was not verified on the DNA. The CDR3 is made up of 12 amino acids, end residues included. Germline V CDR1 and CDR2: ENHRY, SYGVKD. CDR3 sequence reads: CAISGQGPGTTL.

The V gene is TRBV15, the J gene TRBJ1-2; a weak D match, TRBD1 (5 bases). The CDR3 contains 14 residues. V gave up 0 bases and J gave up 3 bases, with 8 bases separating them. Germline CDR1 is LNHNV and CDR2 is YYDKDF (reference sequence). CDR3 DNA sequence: TGTGCCACCAGCAGAGATACGGGGGACTATGGCTACACCTTC. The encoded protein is CATSRDTGDYGYTF.

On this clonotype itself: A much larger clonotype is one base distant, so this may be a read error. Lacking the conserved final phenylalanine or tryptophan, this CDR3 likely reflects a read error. This CDR3 reads CASGPGTAYEQYC. The CDR3 region has the DNA TGTGCTAGTGGTCCCGGGACAGCCTACGAGCAGTACTGC. The V call is TRBV12-5, the J call TRBJ2-7; 7 bases align to TRBD1. This CDR3 is built from 13 residues. Germline CDR1 reads LGHNT; CDR2 reads FRNRAP. V dropped 5 bases and J dropped 2; count of bases not matched to a gene: 3.

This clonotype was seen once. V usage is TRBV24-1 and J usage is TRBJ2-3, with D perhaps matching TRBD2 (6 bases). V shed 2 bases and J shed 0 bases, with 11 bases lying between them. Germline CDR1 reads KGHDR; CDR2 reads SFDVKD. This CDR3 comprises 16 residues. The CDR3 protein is CATSDSSLASTDTQYF. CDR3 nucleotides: TGTGCCACCAGTGATTCGTCTCTAGCGAGCACAGATACGCAGTATTTT.

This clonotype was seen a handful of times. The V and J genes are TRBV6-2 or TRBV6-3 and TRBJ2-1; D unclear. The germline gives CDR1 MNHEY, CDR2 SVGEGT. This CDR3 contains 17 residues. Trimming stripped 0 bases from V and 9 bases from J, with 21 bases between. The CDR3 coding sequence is TGTGCCAGCAGTTACTCTATCCTCGGATCATACCCGGGTGAGCAGTTCTTC. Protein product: CASSYSILGSYPGEQFF.

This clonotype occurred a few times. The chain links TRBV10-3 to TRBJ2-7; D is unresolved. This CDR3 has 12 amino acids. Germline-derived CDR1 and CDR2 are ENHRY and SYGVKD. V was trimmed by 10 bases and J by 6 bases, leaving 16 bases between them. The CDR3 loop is CASSRWTSEQYF. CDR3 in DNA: TGTGCCAGCAGCCGTTGGACGAGCGAGCAGTACTTC.

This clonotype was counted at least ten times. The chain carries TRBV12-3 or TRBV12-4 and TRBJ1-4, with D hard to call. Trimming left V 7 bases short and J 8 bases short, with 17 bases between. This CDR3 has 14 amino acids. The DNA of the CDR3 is TGTGCCAGCACCCTCGGGGAGGGAGACGAAAAACTGTTTTTT. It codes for CASTLGEGDEKLFF.

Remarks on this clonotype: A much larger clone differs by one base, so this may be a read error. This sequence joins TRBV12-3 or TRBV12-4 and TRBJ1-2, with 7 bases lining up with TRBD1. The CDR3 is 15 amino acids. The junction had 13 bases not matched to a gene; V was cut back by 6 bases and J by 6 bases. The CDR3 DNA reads TGTGCCAGCAGCCCCACCGCGGGACAGTCAAATGGCTACACCTTC. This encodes CASSPTAGQSNGYTF.

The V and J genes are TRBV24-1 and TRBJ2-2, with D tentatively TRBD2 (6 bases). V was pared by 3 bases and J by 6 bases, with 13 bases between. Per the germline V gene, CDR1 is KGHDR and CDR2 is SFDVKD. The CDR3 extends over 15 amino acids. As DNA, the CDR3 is TGTGCCACCAGTGATCCAGGGACGGGAGCCGGGGAGCTGTTTTTT. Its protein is CATSDPGTGAGELFF.

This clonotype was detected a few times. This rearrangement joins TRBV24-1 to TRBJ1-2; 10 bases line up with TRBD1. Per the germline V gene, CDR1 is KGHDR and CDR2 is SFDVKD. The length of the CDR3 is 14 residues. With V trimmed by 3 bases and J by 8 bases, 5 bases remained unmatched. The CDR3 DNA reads TGTGCCACCAGTGATCCCGGGACAGGGGAAGGCTACACCTTC. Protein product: CATSDPGTGEGYTF.

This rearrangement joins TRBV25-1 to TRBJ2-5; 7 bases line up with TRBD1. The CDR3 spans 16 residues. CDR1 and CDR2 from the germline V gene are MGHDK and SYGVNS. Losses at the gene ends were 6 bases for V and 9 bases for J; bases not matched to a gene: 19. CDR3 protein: CASSPPRTGLGKAQYF. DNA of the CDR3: TGTGCCAGCAGCCCCCCCAGGACAGGTCTGGGGAAGGCCCAGTACTTC.

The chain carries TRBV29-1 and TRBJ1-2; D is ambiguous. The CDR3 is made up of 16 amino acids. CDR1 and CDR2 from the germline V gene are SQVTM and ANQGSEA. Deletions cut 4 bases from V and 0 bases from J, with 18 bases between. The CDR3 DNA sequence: TGCAGCGTTGTGGCTATATTCTTATGTGCTAACTATGGCTACACCTTC. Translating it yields CSVVAIFLCANYGYTF. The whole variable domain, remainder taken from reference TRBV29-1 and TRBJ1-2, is SAVISQKPSRDICQRGTSLTIQCQVDSQVTMMFWYRQQPGQSLTLIATANQGSEATYESGFVIDKFPISRPNLTFSTLTVSNMSPEDSSIYLCSVVAIFLCANYGYTFGSGTRLTVV.

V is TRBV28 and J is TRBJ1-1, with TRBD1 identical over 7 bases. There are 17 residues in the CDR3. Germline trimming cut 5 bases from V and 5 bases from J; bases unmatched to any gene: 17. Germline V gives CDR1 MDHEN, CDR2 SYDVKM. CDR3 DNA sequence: TGTGCCAGCAGTCACCCCTTAAGACAGGGTGGAGGGACTGAAGCTTTCTTT. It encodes CASSHPLRQGGGTEAFF.

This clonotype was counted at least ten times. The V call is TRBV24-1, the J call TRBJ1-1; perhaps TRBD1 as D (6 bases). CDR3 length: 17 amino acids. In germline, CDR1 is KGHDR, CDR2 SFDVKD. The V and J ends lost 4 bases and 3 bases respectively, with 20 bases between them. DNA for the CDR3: TGTGCCACCAGTGACGCGACAGGAAAGGACATGCACACTGAAGCTTTCTTT. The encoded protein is CATSDATGKDMHTEAFF.